The entry below describes one T cell receptor (beta chain). Its cognate antigen is unknown. The V end was cut by 3 bases, the J end by 3 bases, with 9 bases between. The CDR3 spans 13 residues. CDR1 and CDR2 from the germline V gene are LGHNA and YSLEER. The method was immunoSEQ multiplex PCR; TCRdb's version includes in-frame clones alone and lacks a portion of them. In the table there are about 95,000 clones, 65% to 90% of which are singletons. This sample is drawn from a study of radiation and T cells in renal cell carcinoma. Findings and caveats of the study: Top tumor clonotypes rose in blood 2 weeks post-radiation, then contracted.

The time point denotes: baseline pretreatment blood. Described treatment: 15 Gy SBRT to primary tumor, nephrectomy 4 weeks later. Radiation-treated patients gave blood at baseline, week 2 and week 4. This TCR came from a man between 50 and 59 years old with renal cell carcinoma. The sequences come from blood, collected from a patient whose treatment included radiotherapy and nephrectomy. The chain carries TRBV4-3 and TRBJ2-7; D is unclear. In DNA form, the CDR3 reads TGCGCCAGCAGCCAGGCCCGTAGCTACGAGCAGTACTTC. Translating gives CASSQARSYEQYF.